The 27 T cell receptor beta chains below come from one sample, sequenced in a study of blood T cell repertoires in COVID-19. The method was immunoSEQ multiplex PCR; TCRdb's version includes in-frame clones alone and lacks a portion of them. In the table there are roughly 63,000 clones, 89% of which are singletons. Sequencing input: peripheral blood. The receptors stem from a man aged 45-65 years with active COVID-19.

V and J are TRBV5-1 and TRBJ1-2, with 7 bases identical to TRBD1. The germline CDR1 and CDR2 sequences are SGHRS and YFSETQ. Trimming at V came to 3 bases and at J to 5 bases, leaving 1 base not matched to a gene. The CDR3 is 12 residues long. The CDR3 nucleotides read TGCGCCAGCAGCTGGGGACAGTATGGCTACACCTTC. Translated: CASSWGQYGYTF.

The J gene is TRBJ1-2, the V gene TRBV6-5; D call uncertain. The germline gives CDR1 MNHEY, CDR2 SVGAGI. The CDR3 covers 11 residues. The CDR3 reads CATRESYGYTF. CDR3 in DNA: TGTGCTACCCGGGAGAGCTATGGCTACACCTTC.

The V and J genes are TRBV5-1 and TRBJ1-1, with 7 bases aligning to TRBD1. Germline CDR1 reads SGHRS; CDR2 reads YFSETQ. The CDR3 sequence is 15 residues long. The V segment lost 7 bases and the J segment 2 bases; nucleotides outside the gene matches: 11. DNA for the CDR3: TGCGCCAGCGATCCGGGACAGTCAACTAACACTGAAGCTTTCTTT. It is translated as CASDPGQSTNTEAFF.

CDR3 in amino acids: CASSSKRSGGREQYF. The CDR3 nucleotides read TGCGCCAGCAGTTCTAAGCGAAGTGGGGGGAGAGAGCAGTACTTC. The rearrangement joins TRBV4-3 to TRBJ2-7, with D perhaps TRBD2 (6 bases). The germline V gene encodes CDR1 LGHNA and CDR2 YSLEER. Trimming shortened V by 6 bases and J by 7 bases, and 22 bases separated the two germline ends. This CDR3 contains 15 residues.

The gene calls are TRBV28 and TRBJ2-3, with 7 bases fitting TRBD2. CDR1 and CDR2 (germline): MDHEN, SYDVKM. Trimming removed 2 bases from V and 1 base from J; junction bases left unmatched: 3. The CDR3 loop spans 15 amino acids. CDR3 coding DNA: TGTGCCAGCAGTTTACCGAGCGGGGGCACAGATACGCAGTATTTT. This codes for CASSLPSGGTDTQYF.

The V and J genes are TRBV6-1 and TRBJ2-5, with TRBD2 identical over 10 bases. Trimming at V came to 2 bases and at J to 2 bases, leaving 8 bases not matched to a gene. Germline V gives CDR1 MNHNS, CDR2 SASEGT. The CDR3 has 17 amino acids. The CDR3: CASSEYRSSGGQETQYF. The CDR3 DNA sequence: TGTGCCAGCAGTGAATATCGGAGTAGCGGGGGGCAAGAGACCCAGTACTTC.

V and J are TRBV11-2 and TRBJ2-1; 9 bases match TRBD2. Germline loops: CDR1 SGHAT, CDR2 FQNNGV. CDR3 size: 17 residues. V shed 0 bases and J 1 base; nucleotides not matched to a gene: 4. The CDR3 is CASSLERGGVSYNEQFF. Written as DNA, the CDR3 is TGTGCCAGCAGCTTAGAACGCGGGGGGGTATCCTACAATGAGCAGTTCTTC. Based on the CDR3 plus reference TRBV11-2 and TRBJ2-1, the full variable domain is EAGVAQSPRYKIIEKRQSVAFWCNPISGHATLYWYQQILGQGPKLLIQFQNNGVVDDSQLPKDRFSAERLKGVDSTLKIQPAKLEDSAVYLCASSLERGGVSYNEQFFGPGTRLTVL.

V is TRBV11-2 and J is TRBJ2-6; D gene uncertain. This CDR3 is built from 15 residues. The V end was cut by 4 bases, the J end by 0 bases, with 7 bases between. Germline assignment: CDR1 SGHAT and CDR2 FQNNGV. The CDR3: CASSWSRSGANVLTF. The DNA of the CDR3 is TGTGCCAGCAGCTGGAGTCGCTCTGGGGCCAACGTCCTGACTTTC. The complete variable domain, with remaining parts taken from reference TRBV11-2 and TRBJ2-6, reads EAGVAQSPRYKIIEKRQSVAFWCNPISGHATLYWYQQILGQGPKLLIQFQNNGVVDDSQLPKDRFSAERLKGVDSTLKIQPAKLEDSAVYLCASSWSRSGANVLTFGAGSRLTVL.

This sequence joins TRBV9 and TRBJ2-7; D remains unclear. With 0 bases removed from V and 6 bases from J, the gap between germline ends came to 7 bases. The length of the CDR3 is 12 residues. The germline gives CDR1 SGDLS, CDR2 YYNGEE. Here the CDR3 reads CASSVGTGEQYF. Written as DNA, the CDR3 is TGTGCCAGCAGCGTAGGAACCGGCGAGCAGTACTTC.

The rearrangement joins TRBV2 to TRBJ2-1; 11 bases match TRBD2. This CDR3 spans 16 amino acids. The trim removed 6 bases at V and 10 bases at J, leaving 14 bases unmatched. The germline CDR1 and CDR2 sequences are SNHLY and FYNNEI. The CDR3 is CASRDIYLAGGREQFF. DNA for the CDR3: TGTGCCAGCAGAGATATCTACCTAGCGGGGGGAAGGGAGCAGTTCTTC.

V is TRBV11-2 and J is TRBJ2-2; 8 bases map to TRBD1. The CDR3 covers 15 residues. Germline CDR1 reads SGHAT; CDR2 reads FQNNGV. After removal of 5 bases from V and 6 bases from J, the junction contained 8 bases not matched to a gene. In DNA form, the CDR3 reads TGTGCCAGCAGCGGGACAGGTGTGACATCCGGGGAGCTGTTTTTT. Encoded protein: CASSGTGVTSGELFF.

This chain joins TRBV27 and TRBJ2-1; 13 bases agree with TRBD2. Unmatched junction bases numbered 4, after V lost 3 bases and J lost 8 bases. The germline CDR1 and CDR2 sequences are MNHEY and SMNVEV (reference sequence). This CDR3 is 15 amino acids long. The CDR3 region has the DNA TGTGCCAGCAGTTTTGGACTAGCGGGGGTGTATGAGCAGTTCTTC. Translating it yields CASSFGLAGVYEQFF.

The chain recombines TRBV7-3 with TRBJ1-2; the D gene is possibly TRBD1 (5 bases). Germline loops: CDR1 SGHTA, CDR2 FQGTGA. Trimming left V 6 bases short and J 8 bases short, with 16 bases between. This CDR3 comprises 13 residues. CDR3 loop: CASRGDQGGGYTF. In DNA form, the CDR3 reads TGTGCCAGCAGAGGGGACCAGGGAGGGGGCTACACCTTC.

The genes are TRBV5-6 and TRBJ2-1; D is ambiguous. Trimming removed 5 bases at V and 3 bases at J, with 15 bases between. Germline values: CDR1 SGHDT, CDR2 YYEEEE. The CDR3 spans 15 residues. CDR3 loop: CASRPGAVGYNEQFF. CDR3 bases: TGTGCCAGCAGACCCGGAGCAGTCGGCTACAATGAGCAGTTCTTC.

This clone came up once. The J gene is TRBJ2-7, the V gene TRBV5-4; 12 bases match TRBD2. The junction had 9 bases not matched to a gene; V was cut back by 5 bases and J by 9 bases. The germline V gene has CDR1 SGHNT and CDR2 YYREEE (reference sequence). The CDR3 is 14 amino acids. The CDR3 region is CASSLAGGEGGQYF. The CDR3 nucleotides read TGTGCCAGCAGTCTAGCGGGGGGGGAAGGAGGGCAGTACTTC.

The chain employs TRBV6-5 and TRBJ1-2; the D is unclear. V was cut by 6 bases and J by 2 bases, with 10 bases left in between. CDR3 size: 13 residues. In germline, CDR1 is MNHEY, CDR2 SVGAGI. Written as DNA, the CDR3 is TGTGCCAGCAGGCCACAAGTCAACTATGGCTACACCTTC. This translates into CASRPQVNYGYTF.

V gene TRBV19 combines with J gene TRBJ1-1, with D tentatively TRBD1 (5 bases). Germline V gene data show CDR1 as LNHDA and CDR2 as SQIVND (reference sequence). V dropped 7 bases and J dropped 4 bases, with 10 bases sitting between them. The CDR3 spans 12 residues. The CDR3 coding sequence is TGTGCCAGTAAACGGGGGGTCACTGAAGCTTTCTTT. As protein: CASKRGVTEAFF. Using reference TRBV19 and TRBJ1-1 for the parts outside the CDR3, the full variable domain is DGGITQSPKYLFRKEGQNVTLSCEQNLNHDAMYWYRQDPGQGLRLIYYSQIVNDFQKGDIAEGYSVSREKKESFPLTVTSAQKNPTAFYLCASKRGVTEAFFGQGTRLTVV.

The J gene is TRBJ2-6, the V gene TRBV10-2, with 8 bases matching TRBD1. Germline V gives CDR1 WSHSY, CDR2 SAAADI. The CDR3 loop spans 20 amino acids. Losses at the gene ends were 7 bases for V and 0 bases for J; bases not matched to a gene: 17. DNA of the CDR3: TGCGCCAGCACGAAAGTGGAGCGGCAGGGGGCCTTCTCTGGGGCCAACGTCCTGACTTTC. This codes for CASTKVERQGAFSGANVLTF.

The gene calls are TRBV21-1 and TRBJ2-5; the listed D gene, TRBD2, was not tested against the DNA. TRBV21-1 is a pseudogene segment. The CDR3 totals 18 residues. CDR3 sequence (DNA): TGTGCCAGCACGGCCTACCGGGGCCCAAGACTAGCGGAAGAGACCCAGTACTTC. Its protein product is CASTAYRGPRLAEETQYF.

The chain couples TRBV9 to TRBJ2-2; tentatively, D is TRBD1 (6 bases). The CDR3 covers 14 residues. The germline gives CDR1 SGDLS, CDR2 YYNGEE. Trimming removed 2 bases at V and 5 bases at J, with 10 bases between. The CDR3 DNA is TGTGCCAGCAGCGTCCAACAGGGAACCGGGGAGCTGTTTTTT. This encodes CASSVQQGTGELFF. The variable domain in full, with the rest retrieved from reference TRBV9 and TRBJ2-2, is DSGVTQTPKHLITATGQRVTLRCSPRSGDLSVYWYQQSLDQGLQFLIQYYNGEERAKGNILERFSAQQFPDLHSELNLSSLELGDSALYFCASSVQQGTGELFFGEGSRLTVL.

The CDR3 nucleotides are TGCGCCAGCAGCTTCCGAGGGAACACTGAAGCTTTCTTT. Residues: CASSFRGNTEAFF. V is TRBV5-1 and J is TRBJ1-1, with D unresolved. CDR1 and CDR2 (germline): SGHRS, YFSETQ. Trimming removed 2 bases at V and 1 base at J, with 6 bases between. The CDR3 has 13 amino acids.

This chain uses TRBV10-3 with TRBJ1-5; 7 nucleotides align to TRBD1. The CDR3 contains 15 residues. V was clipped by 3 bases and J by 3 bases; unmatched bases: 5. Germline values: CDR1 ENHRY, CDR2 SYGVKD. The CDR3, as DNA: TGTGCCATCAGTGACTCGACAGGGCTCAATCAGCCCCAGCATTTT. Protein sequence: CAISDSTGLNQPQHF.

V gene TRBV11-3 combines with J gene TRBJ2-7; TRBD2 is a possible D gene (5 bases). Deletions cut 3 bases from V and 3 bases from J, with 6 bases between. This CDR3 has 12 residues. Germline V gives CDR1 SGHNT, CDR2 YENEEA. The CDR3 reads CASSFGGYEQYF. CDR3 DNA: TGTGCCAGCAGCTTCGGAGGCTACGAGCAGTACTTC.

The chain employs TRBV7-9 and TRBJ2-2, with 7 positions matching TRBD2. This CDR3 has 16 residues. V was clipped by 2 bases and J by 4 bases; unmatched bases: 7. Germline lookup yields CDR1 SEHNR and CDR2 FQNEAQ (reference sequence). CDR3 sequence reads: CASSLSSGRGTGELFF. CDR3 nucleotide sequence: TGTGCCAGCAGCTTATCATCAGGGAGGGGCACCGGGGAGCTGTTTTTT. Full variable domain (rest looked up from reference TRBV7-9 and TRBJ2-2): DTGVSQNPRHKITKRGQNVTFRCDPISEHNRLYWYRQTLGQGPEFLTYFQNEAQLEKSRLLSDRFSAERPKGSFSTLEIQRTEQGDSAMYLCASSLSSGRGTGELFFGEGSRLTVL.

The rearrangement joins TRBV29-1 to TRBJ2-2; maybe TRBD1 (6 bases). Trimming shortened V by 2 bases and J by 5 bases, and 9 bases separated the two germline ends. The CDR3 has 13 amino acids. CDR1 and CDR2 (germline): SQVTM, ANQGSEA. CDR3 loop: CSVEKGVTGELFF. The CDR3, as DNA: TGCAGCGTTGAAAAGGGGGTGACCGGGGAGCTGTTTTTT.

The chain links TRBV5-6 to TRBJ2-1; no firm D call. The germline V gene has CDR1 SGHDT and CDR2 YYEEEE. The V end lost 4 bases, the J end lost 7 bases, and 12 bases lay between the germline ends. CDR3 length: 13 amino acids. The DNA of the CDR3 is TGTGCCAGCAGCGAGGCAATTGGGAATGAGCAGTTCTTC. The encoded protein is CASSEAIGNEQFF.

The chain links TRBV15 to TRBJ2-7; 11 bases agree with TRBD1. There are 13 residues in the CDR3. The trim removed 9 bases at V and 6 bases at J, leaving 7 bases unmatched. Germline CDR1 LNHNV, CDR2 YYDKDF (reference sequence). Written as DNA, the CDR3 is TGTGCCACTGGGACAGGGGGTCGGAGCGAGCAGTACTTC. Protein: CATGTGGRSEQYF.